This is a list of T cell receptor beta chains from one sample in a study of molecular identifiers for immune sequencing clone quantification. MiXCR was run by TCRdb on the PCR reads, yielding one entry per CDR3 protein. The sample has 7,500 to 10,000 distinct CDR3 sequences; 15% to 20% are singletons. The sequenced sample consisted of naive CD8+ T cells from blood, with Jurkat cell RNA spiked in. These receptors came from a human donor in good health. Some libraries in this study had Jurkat cell RNA spiked in. Each CDR3 is given with its conserved first and last residue. The D gene is left open where the match is weak. Expanded clones get a size class; other rows say once, few or many, or leave the size out.

TRBV20-1	many	.	TRBJ2-7	TGCAGCGGAATGGGGGTCGGGCCCTACGAGCAGTACTTC	CSGMGVGPYEQYF
TRBV29-1	medium-sized	.	TRBJ2-3	TGCAGCGTTGAAGGCTACAGAGACACAGATACGCAGTATTTT	CSVEGYRDTDTQYF
TRBV11-2	medium-sized	.	TRBJ2-7	TGTGCCAGCAGCTTAGTTGGGGCAAACTACGAGCAGTACTTC	CASSLVGANYEQYF
TRBV11-2	many	.	TRBJ2-3	TGTGCCAGCAGCGCCGTCCGGGACATGATATACACAGATACGCAGTATTTT	CASSAVRDMIYTDTQYF
TRBV30	medium-sized	.	TRBJ2-7	TGTGCCTGGAGTGTACACGGTTCCTACGAGCAGTACTTC	CAWSVHGSYEQYF
TRBV29-1	once	.	TRBJ2-2	TGCAGCGTTGAGGCAGGGATACCCGGGGAGCTGTTTTTT	CSVEAGIPGELFF
TRBV5-6	medium-sized	.	TRBJ2-3	TGTGCCAGCAGCTTGGTGGTTGGAGGGGCAGATACGCAGTATTTT	CASSLVVGGADTQYF
TRBV12-3/TRBV12-4	many	TRBD1	TRBJ1-4	TGTGCCAGCAGTTCCACACCGGGACAGGGGGGTGAGCTGTTTTTT	CASSSTPGQGGELFF
TRBV12-3/TRBV12-4	many	TRBD2	TRBJ2-1	TGTGCCAGCAGTCCCCTTAGCGGGGGGTCCAACAATGAGCAGTTCTTC	CASSPLSGGSNNEQFF
TRBV7-9	medium-sized	TRBD2	TRBJ2-2	TGTGCCAGCAGCTCTAGCCGACTGACTAGCGGGATATCTGAAACCGGGGAGCTGTTTTTT	CASSSSRLTSGISETGELFF
TRBV7-9	medium-sized	.	TRBJ2-2	TGTGCCAGCAGCCCGTCCGCGCCTTTCGGACAAGCGGGCCCGAACACCGGGGAGCTGTTTTTT	CASSPSAPFGQAGPNTGELFF
TRBV20-1	many	.	TRBJ2-3	TGCAGTGCTAGAGGACAGGGGAGGGCAGATACGCAGTATTTT	CSARGQGRADTQYF
TRBV6-6	many	.	TRBJ2-7	TGTGCCAGCAGGTTCGTGGGGAACAACGAGCAGTACTTC	CASRFVGNNEQYF
TRBV27	many	.	TRBJ2-1	TGTGCCAGCAGTTTGTATGGCGCCGAGACCTACAATGAGCAGTTCTTC	CASSLYGAETYNEQFF
TRBV12-3/TRBV12-4	many	TRBD2	TRBJ2-3	TGTGCCAGCAGTACTAGCGGGGGTCTCGATACGCAGTATTTT	CASSTSGGLDTQYF
TRBV7-9	many	.	TRBJ2-7	TGTGCCAGCAGCCCCCGGTCAGCGGAGCTACACTACGAGCAGTACTTC	CASSPRSAELHYEQYF
TRBV9	many	.	TRBJ1-1	TGTGCCAGCAGCTCGGGCACTACGGAAGCTTTCTTT	CASSSGTTEAFF
TRBV5-6	many	.	TRBJ1-5	TGTGCCAGCAGCTTGATGGACAATCAGCCCCAGCATTTT	CASSLMDNQPQHF
TRBV6-5	medium-sized	TRBD2	TRBJ2-3	TGTGCCAGCAGTTACTCGAGGTTGGTGGATCCCGGGACTAGAAGCACAGATACGCAGTATTTT	CASSYSRLVDPGTRSTDTQYF
TRBV4-3	medium-sized	TRBD1	TRBJ2-7	TGCGCCAGCAGCCAAGTTTACAGGGGGCTGAACGAGCAGTACTTC	CASSQVYRGLNEQYF
TRBV7-9	medium-sized	.	TRBJ2-6	TGTGCCAGCAGCGGTAAAGGATCTGGGGCCAACGTCCTGACTTTC	CASSGKGSGANVLTF
TRBV28	medium-sized	TRBD2	TRBJ2-3	TGTGCCAGCAGTTTCCGGGGGGTGGAGGTTACGCAGTATTTT	CASSFRGVEVTQYF
TRBV18	many	TRBD2	TRBJ2-1	TGTGCCAGCTCGTCAATAGCGGGAGGGATATACAATGAGCAGTTCTTC	CASSSIAGGIYNEQFF
TRBV7-9	once	TRBD2	TRBJ2-7	TGTGCCAGCAGCTTGGGGCCGGGACTAGTCTACGAGCAGTACTTC	CASSLGPGLVYEQYF
TRBV4-3	medium-sized	TRBD2	TRBJ2-1	TGCGCCAGCAGCCAAGCTAGCGGGGGGGCCCATGAGCAGTTCTTC	CASSQASGGAHEQFF
TRBV7-2	.	.	TRBJ2-3	TGTGCCAGCAGCTTAGAAATCAGCACAGATACGCAGTATTTT	CASSLEISTDTQYF